The entry below describes one T cell receptor (beta chain). The antigen remains unidentified. These data belong to a study of T-cell memory formation after mild COVID-19. Study observations and caveats: The main location of contracting CD4+ clones was CM and EM, and that of contracting CD8+ clones was EMRA.

TCRdb re-analysed the 5' RACE reads in MiXCR, keeping a single row per CDR3 protein. The table lists roughly 340,000 distinct CDR3 sequences, roughly 15% of them singletons. Germline V gene sequence: CDR1 MNHEY, CDR2 SVGAGI. Trimming removed 6 bases at V and 1 base at J, with 15 bases between. There are 16 residues in the CDR3. This chain connects TRBV6-5 to TRBJ2-2, with D tentatively TRBD2 (5 bases). The source of this sequence is a man aged 18 to 29 who had mild COVID-19 (a few samples of this study predate the infection). Cell type and time point are not known. Sequenced material: PBMCs or a T cell subset sorted from them (not recorded which). DNA of the CDR3: TGTGCCAGCAGGGAGGTCCGAGACATGAACACCGGGGAGCTGTTTTTT. This translates into CASREVRDMNTGELFF.